These 15 T cell receptor beta chains were sequenced from one sample in a study of regulatory T cells in long-lasting Graves disease. For TCR beta, libraries came from iRepertoire HTBI primers and Arm-PCR of CDR3 regions. TCRdb re-called the multiplex PCR reads with MiXCR, one entry per CDR3 protein. This sample carries 200,000 to 250,000 distinct CDR3 sequences, approximately 18% of them seen once, and the ten largest clones take 12%. Time point described: newly diagnosed GD, antithyroid drugs for less than 3 months. PBMC-derived RNA was used for the TCR library. These records were also assigned to another study, of T cells in Graves' hyperthyroidism and ophthalmopathy.

Sequenced here: peripheral blood mononuclear cells (PBMCs), sampled at new diagnosis, from a patient treated with antithyroid drugs. All receptors derive from a woman aged 25 to 45 with Graves disease.

The chain couples TRBV28 to TRBJ2-2, with 12 bases identical to TRBD1. The CDR3 contains 17 residues. Per the germline V gene, CDR1 is MDHEN and CDR2 is SYDVKM. Trimming removed 2 bases from V and 5 bases from J; junction bases left unmatched: 6. This chain's CDR3 is CASSLRGQGAWTGELFF. The CDR3 DNA reads as TGTGCCAGCAGTTTACGGGGACAGGGGGCATGGACCGGGGAGCTGTTTTTT.

This clonotype was recorded at least ten times. This sequence joins TRBV20-1 and TRBJ1-1, with 10 bases fitting TRBD1. Germline V gives CDR1 DFQATT, CDR2 SNEGSKA (reference sequence). V lost 6 bases, J lost 6 bases, and 13 bases stayed unmatched. The CDR3 has 15 residues. The CDR3 loop reads CSAQDPGQGKAEAFF. The CDR3, as DNA: TGCAGTGCCCAAGATCCGGGACAGGGGAAGGCTGAAGCTTTCTTT.

This clonotype was recorded many times. This chain connects TRBV11-2 to TRBJ2-1; TRBD2 agrees at 9 bases. CDR3 length equals 16 residues. Germline CDR1 and CDR2: SGHAT and FQNNGV. Trimming at V came to 5 bases and at J to 8 bases, leaving 13 bases not matched to a gene. The CDR3 here is CASSRGIVAGVDEQFF. Here the CDR3 DNA reads TGTGCCAGCAGCCGAGGAATTGTAGCGGGGGTGGATGAGCAGTTCTTC.

This clonotype was detected ten times or more. This chain joins TRBV19 and TRBJ2-3; D possibly corresponds to TRBD2 (5 bases). Germline-derived CDR1 and CDR2 are LNHDA and SQIVND (reference sequence). The CDR3 is 17 amino acids. Trimming left V 5 bases short and J 4 bases short, with 22 bases between. The CDR3 sequence is CASSPLAAREVADTQYF. The CDR3 DNA reads as TGTGCCAGTAGTCCCCTGGCCGCGAGGGAAGTCGCAGATACGCAGTATTTT.

This clonotype was counted at least ten times. The V gene is TRBV7-9, the J gene TRBJ1-3, with no clear D. The germline V gene encodes CDR1 SEHNR and CDR2 FQNEAQ (reference sequence). This CDR3 has 15 residues. V lost 5 bases and J 4 bases, leaving 15 bases between the germline ends. The CDR3 spells CASSPTVGEGNTIYF. The DNA for the CDR3 is TGTGCCAGCAGCCCTACGGTTGGGGAGGGAAACACCATATATTTT.

A word on this clonotype: A single base separates this from a much larger clone, so it may be a read error. The chain is built from TRBV2 and TRBJ1-6; D not resolved. This CDR3 is built from 13 residues. Trimming pared 7 bases from V and 0 bases from J, leaving 4 bases between. Germline CDR1 is SNHLY and CDR2 is FYNNEI. CDR3 in DNA: TGTGCCAGCATGGGCTCCTATAATTCACCCCTCCACTTT. This gives the protein CASMGSYNSPLHF.

CDR3 nucleotides: TGTGCCAGCAGCTCAGGCAGGGGGCGCGGGGAGACCCAGTACTTC. It encodes CASSSGRGRGETQYF. This sequence joins TRBV5-4 and TRBJ2-5; 8 bases align to TRBD1. The CDR3 covers 15 residues. The germline V gene has CDR1 SGHNT and CDR2 YYREEE (reference sequence). The ends lost 3 bases at V and 5 bases at J; junction bases unmatched: 9.

This clonotype has at least ten counts. One end of the junction varies from germline; a read error may be responsible. The chain recombines TRBV30 with TRBJ1-1; 9 bases line up with TRBD1. CDR1 GTSNPN and CDR2 SVGIG come from the germline V gene (reference sequence). This CDR3 comprises 13 residues. The DNA for the CDR3 is TGTGCCTGGAGTAACCCGGGACAGGGTGAAGCCTTCTTT. This translates into CAWSNPGQGEAFF.

To note about this clonotype: Since no conserved phenylalanine or tryptophan closes the CDR3, a read error is the likely cause. The chain joins TRBV7-9 to TRBJ2-4, with 15 bases fitting TRBD2. Germline lookup yields CDR1 SEHNR and CDR2 FQNEAQ (reference sequence). The CDR3 covers 17 residues. With 5 bases clipped from V and 5 bases from J, the junction kept 7 bases outside the gene matches. In DNA, the CDR3 is TGTGCCAGCAGCATGGGGACTAGCGGGAGGTGGGAAAACATTCAGTACTTA. Its translation is CASSMGTSGRWENIQYL.

This clonotype was seen repeatedly, ten times or more. This chain joins TRBV7-2 and TRBJ2-5; D not certain. This CDR3 spans 15 amino acids. CDR1 is SGHTA, CDR2 FQGNSA, per germline. V was trimmed by 3 bases and J by 4 bases, leaving 15 bases between them. CDR3: CASSLGVWGGETQYF. DNA for the CDR3: TGTGCCAGCAGCTTGGGCGTTTGGGGTGGAGAGACCCAGTACTTC. Combining the CDR3 with reference TRBV7-2 and TRBJ2-5 gives the whole variable domain GAGVSQSPSNKVTEKGKDVELRCDPISGHTALYWYRQSLGQGLEFLIYFQGNSAPDKSGLPSDRFSAERTGGSVSTLTIQRTQQEDSAVYLCASSLGVWGGETQYFGPGTRLLVL.

This clonotype was counted ten times or more. This rearrangement joins TRBV3-1 to TRBJ1-5; a weak D match, TRBD1 (6 bases). Germline V gene data show CDR1 as LGHDT and CDR2 as YNNKEL (reference sequence). The germline V and J ends were trimmed by 4 bases and 4 bases, with 8 bases remaining between them. The CDR3 contains 13 residues. The CDR3 coding sequence is TGTGCCAGCAGCCGGGGGGCAAATCAGCCCCAGCATTTT. This codes for CASSRGANQPQHF.

The chain joins TRBV4-2 to TRBJ2-1; 9 bases are a match to TRBD1. The CDR3 is 12 residues long. CDR1 LGHNA and CDR2 YNFKEQ come from the germline V gene. V lost 3 bases to trimming and J lost 13 bases; unmatched junction nucleotides: 4. The CDR3 protein is CASSQPGQGQFF. The CDR3 DNA sequence: TGTGCCAGCAGCCAGCCGGGACAGGGTCAGTTCTTC.

This clonotype was seen many times. This chain links TRBV19 with TRBJ1-2; D not certain. The CDR3 covers 12 residues. Trimming took off 3 bases at V and 8 bases at J, with 10 bases between the two ends. Germline V gene lookup returns CDR1 LNHDA and CDR2 SQIVND (reference sequence). The CDR3 loop is CASSIRAGGYTF. For the CDR3, the DNA is TGTGCCAGTAGTATCCGGGCGGGCGGCTACACCTTC.

The V call is TRBV6-1, the J call TRBJ2-5; D gene uncertain. CDR1 is MNHNS and CDR2 is SASEGT in the germline V gene. Trimming cost V 5 bases and J 5 bases, with 6 bases left between them. The CDR3 is made up of 11 amino acids. The DNA of the CDR3 is TGTGCCAGCAGTCGACCTGAGACCCAGTACTTC. It encodes CASSRPETQYF.

This clonotype turned up a few times. The J gene is TRBJ2-3, the V gene TRBV19; D ambiguous. The CDR3 totals 13 residues. Trimming removed 0 bases at V and 2 bases at J, with 3 bases between. Germline V gene lookup returns CDR1 LNHDA and CDR2 SQIVND (reference sequence). The CDR3 reads CASSIDFTDTQYF. The CDR3 DNA sequence: TGTGCCAGTAGTATAGACTTCACAGATACGCAGTATTTT.